Described below is a single T cell receptor beta chain sequence and its context. This sample was taken from a study of blood T cells in healthy people across ages. The germline CDR1 and CDR2 sequences are MDHEN and SYDVKM. The V and J ends lost 6 bases and 4 bases respectively, with 19 bases between them. This CDR3 has 16 amino acids. The second PCR ran roughly 6 to 12 cycles with a sample-barcoded 5' primer and J-beta primers. TCRdb reanalysed the 5' RACE reads using MiXCR and keeps one entry per CDR3 protein. The sample lists roughly 800,000 distinct CDR3 sequences; roughly 50% were seen once. The chain links TRBV28 to TRBJ2-1, with a weak D call TRBD1 (5 bases). Sequencing was done on a sample of blood. This receptor was obtained from a man aged 80 or over in good health. CDR3 sequence reads: CASSTVGPIRYNEQFF. Written as DNA, the CDR3 is TGTGCCAGCAGCACGGTGGGGCCTATCCGATACAATGAGCAGTTCTTC.